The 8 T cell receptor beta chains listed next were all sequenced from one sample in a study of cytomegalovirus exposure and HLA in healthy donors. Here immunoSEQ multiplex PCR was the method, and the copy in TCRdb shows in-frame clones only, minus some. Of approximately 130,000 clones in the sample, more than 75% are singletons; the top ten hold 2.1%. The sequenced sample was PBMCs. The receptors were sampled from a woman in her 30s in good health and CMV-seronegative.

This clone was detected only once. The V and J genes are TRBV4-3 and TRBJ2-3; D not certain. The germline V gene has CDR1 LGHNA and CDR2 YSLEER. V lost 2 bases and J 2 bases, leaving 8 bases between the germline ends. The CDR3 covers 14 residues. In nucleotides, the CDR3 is TGCGCCAGCAGCCAATCTAGTCCCACAGATACGCAGTATTTT. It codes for CASSQSSPTDTQYF.

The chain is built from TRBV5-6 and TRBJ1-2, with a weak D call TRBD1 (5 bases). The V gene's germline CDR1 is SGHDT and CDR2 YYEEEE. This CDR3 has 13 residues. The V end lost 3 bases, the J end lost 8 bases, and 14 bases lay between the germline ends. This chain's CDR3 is CASSSSDSIGYTF. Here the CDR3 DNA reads TGTGCCAGCAGCTCGTCTGACAGCATCGGCTACACCTTC. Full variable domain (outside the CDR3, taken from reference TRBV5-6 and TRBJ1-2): DAGVTQSPTHLIKTRGQQVTLRCSPKSGHDTVSWYQQALGQGPQFIFQYYEEEERQRGNFPDRFSGHQFPNYSSELNVNALLLGDSALYLCASSSSDSIGYTFGSGTRLTVV.

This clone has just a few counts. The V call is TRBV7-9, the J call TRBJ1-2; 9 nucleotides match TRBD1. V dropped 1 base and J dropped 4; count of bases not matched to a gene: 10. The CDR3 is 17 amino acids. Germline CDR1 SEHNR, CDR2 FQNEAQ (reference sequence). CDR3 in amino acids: CASSLESIGTGPYGYTF. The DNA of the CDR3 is TGTGCCAGCAGCTTAGAGAGTATCGGGACAGGGCCCTATGGCTACACCTTC.

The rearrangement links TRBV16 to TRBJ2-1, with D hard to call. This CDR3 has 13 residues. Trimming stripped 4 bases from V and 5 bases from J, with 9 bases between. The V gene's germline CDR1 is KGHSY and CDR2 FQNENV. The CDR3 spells CASSPRLDNEQFF. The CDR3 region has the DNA TGTGCCAGCAGCCCGAGACTTGACAATGAGCAGTTCTTC.

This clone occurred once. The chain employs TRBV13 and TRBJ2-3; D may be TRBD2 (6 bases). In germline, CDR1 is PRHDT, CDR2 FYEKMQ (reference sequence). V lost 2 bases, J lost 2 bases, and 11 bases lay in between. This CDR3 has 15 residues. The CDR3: CASSLTSRYTDTQYF. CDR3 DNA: TGTGCCAGCAGCTTAACTAGCCGATACACAGATACGCAGTATTTT. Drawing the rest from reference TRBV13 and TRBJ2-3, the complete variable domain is AAGVIQSPRHLIKEKRETATLKCYPIPRHDTVYWYQQGPGQDPQFLISFYEKMQSDKGSIPDRFSAQQFSDYHSELNMSSLELGDSALYFCASSLTSRYTDTQYFGPGTRLTVL.

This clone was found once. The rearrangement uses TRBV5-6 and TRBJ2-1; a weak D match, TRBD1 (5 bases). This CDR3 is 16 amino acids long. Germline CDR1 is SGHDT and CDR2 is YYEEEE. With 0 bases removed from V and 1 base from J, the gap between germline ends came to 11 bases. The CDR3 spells CASSLGSQGSYNEQFF. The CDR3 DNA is TGTGCCAGCAGCTTGGGATCGCAGGGTTCCTACAATGAGCAGTTCTTC.

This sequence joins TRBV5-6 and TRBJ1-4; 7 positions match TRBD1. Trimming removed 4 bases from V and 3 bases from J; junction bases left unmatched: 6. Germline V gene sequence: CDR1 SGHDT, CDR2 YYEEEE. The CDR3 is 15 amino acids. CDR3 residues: CASSDLRGANEKLFF. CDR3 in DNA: TGTGCCAGCAGCGACCTCAGGGGGGCTAATGAAAAACTGTTTTTT.

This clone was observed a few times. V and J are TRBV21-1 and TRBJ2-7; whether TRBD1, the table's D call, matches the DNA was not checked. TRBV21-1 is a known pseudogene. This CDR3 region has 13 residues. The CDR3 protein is CAAGRQESYEQYF. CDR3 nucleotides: TGTGCCGCCGGAAGACAGGAATCCTACGAGCAGTACTTC.